The T cell receptor beta chain under discussion was sequenced for a study of T cells in Graves' hyperthyroidism and ophthalmopathy. Study-wide findings and caveats: From stable hyperthyroidism, ophthalmopathy was set apart by a 13 V-J model.

This clonotype has only a few counts. Antigen unknown. CDR3 length: 16 residues. Trimming took 1 base from V and 2 from J; bases not matched to a gene: 5. The germline V gene has CDR1 MGHRA and CDR2 YSYEKL. RNA transcripts gave rise to amplified TCR beta CDR3 regions. The TCR CDR3 was amplified in a first-round RT-PCR using the HTBI primer set. One entry per CDR3 protein results from TCRdb running MiXCR on the multiplex PCR reads. Counted here are some 250,000 distinct CDR3 sequences, roughly 15% occurring once; the ten biggest clones make up 10% to 15%. The V and J genes are TRBV4-1 and TRBJ2-7; TRBD2 aligns across 10 bases. The source is a woman aged 40 to 50 with Graves' hyperthyroidism that later progressed to Graves' ophthalmopathy. Sequenced: blood. CDR3 nucleotide sequence: TGCGCCAGCAGCCAAGTTTATAGCGGGGGGACCTACGAGCAGTACTTC. Its translation: CASSQVYSGGTYEQYF.